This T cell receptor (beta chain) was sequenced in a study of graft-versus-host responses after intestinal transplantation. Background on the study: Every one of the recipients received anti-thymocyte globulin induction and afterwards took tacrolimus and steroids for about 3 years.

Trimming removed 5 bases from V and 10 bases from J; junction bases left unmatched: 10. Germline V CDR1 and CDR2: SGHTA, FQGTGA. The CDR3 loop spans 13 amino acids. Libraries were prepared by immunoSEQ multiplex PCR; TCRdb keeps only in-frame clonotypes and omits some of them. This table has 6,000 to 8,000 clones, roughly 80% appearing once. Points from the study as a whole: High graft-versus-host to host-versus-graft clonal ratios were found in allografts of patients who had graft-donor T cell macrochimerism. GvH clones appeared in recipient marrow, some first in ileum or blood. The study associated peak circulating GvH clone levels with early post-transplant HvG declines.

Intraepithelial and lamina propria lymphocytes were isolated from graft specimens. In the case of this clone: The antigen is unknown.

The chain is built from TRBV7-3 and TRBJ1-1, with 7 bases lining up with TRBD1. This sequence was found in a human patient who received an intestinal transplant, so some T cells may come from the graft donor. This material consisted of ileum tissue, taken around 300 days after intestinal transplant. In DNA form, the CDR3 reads TGTGCCAGCAGCGCACACAGGGGACTGGTAGCTTTCTTT. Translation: CASSAHRGLVAFF.